These 29 T cell receptor beta chains share one sample of origin, sequenced in a study of blood T cell repertoires in COVID-19. Clones were sequenced by immunoSEQ multiplex PCR, and TCRdb holds only the in-frame ones, with some missing. Of over 200,000 clones in the sample, around 80% were seen once. The specimen was peripheral blood. All receptors derive from a woman in her forties with acute or convalescent COVID-19.

The genes are TRBV4-1 and TRBJ2-7, with unresolved D. The ends were cut back, 0 bases at V and 3 bases at J, with 9 bases in the middle. Per germline, CDR1 MGHRA and CDR2 YSYEKL. The CDR3 sequence is 14 residues long. The CDR3 protein is CASSQDRQNYEQYF. The CDR3 nucleotides are TGCGCCAGCAGCCAAGACAGGCAGAACTACGAGCAGTACTTC.

The table lists this clone with a count of one. The gene calls are TRBV7-9 and TRBJ2-3; the match to TRBD2 covers 10 bases. The V gene end was trimmed by 1 base and the J gene end by 3 bases; junction bases not matched to a gene: 4. Germline CDR1 and CDR2: SEHNR and FQNEAQ (reference sequence). The CDR3 runs to 16 residues. In DNA, the CDR3 is TGTGCCAGCAGCTTAGTGACTAGCGGGCCTACAGATACGCAGTATTTT. This encodes CASSLVTSGPTDTQYF.

Remarks on this clone: Other nucleotide sequences in the sample specify the same CDR3. The V gene is TRBV5-6, the J gene TRBJ2-3, with TRBD1 as a possible D gene (6 bases). V lost 2 bases and J lost 2, with 12 bases in between. The germline V gene encodes CDR1 SGHDT and CDR2 YYEEEE. The CDR3 length is 15 residues. DNA for the CDR3: TGTGCCAGCAGCTTCCTAGCAGGGGACACAGATACGCAGTATTTT. This encodes CASSFLAGDTDTQYF.

The CDR3 DNA reads as TGTGCCAGTAGGCCAGGGGGTAGGAACACTGAAGCTTTCTTT. Translation: CASRPGGRNTEAFF. The genes are TRBV19 and TRBJ1-1, with TRBD1 identical over 7 bases. The germline CDR1 and CDR2 sequences are LNHDA and SQIVND (reference sequence). V lost 6 bases, J lost 1 base, and 5 bases stayed unmatched. The CDR3 is 14 residues long.

This chain links TRBV6-6 with TRBJ1-4; D not resolved. Trimming removed 2 bases from V and 3 bases from J, with 7 bases in between. Germline V lookup: CDR1 MNHNY, CDR2 SVGAGI (reference sequence). CDR3 size: 14 residues. CDR3 in DNA: TGTGCCAGCAGTTACAGCCTTTCTAATGAAAAACTGTTTTTT. Translating it yields CASSYSLSNEKLFF.

The chain links TRBV19 to TRBJ2-7, with 7 bases matching TRBD1. The CDR3 is made up of 14 amino acids. CDR1 is LNHDA, CDR2 SQIVND, per germline (reference sequence). Trimming removed 1 base from V and 6 bases from J; junction bases left unmatched: 6. In nucleotides, the CDR3 is TGTGCCAGTAGTATAGGGGATCGACAGGGCGAGCAGTACTTC. It encodes CASSIGDRQGEQYF.

The rearrangement uses TRBV30 and TRBJ1-1; D uncertain. Per the germline V gene, CDR1 is GTSNPN and CDR2 is SVGIG (reference sequence). The CDR3 is 14 amino acids. V was clipped by 3 bases and J by 0 bases, with 11 bases between them. The CDR3 sequence: CAWRSDTVNTEAFF. The CDR3 DNA sequence: TGTGCCTGGAGGAGTGACACAGTGAACACTGAAGCTTTCTTT.

The chain combines TRBV20-1 with TRBJ1-4, with D maybe TRBD1 (5 bases). This CDR3 region has 11 residues. V dropped 7 bases and J dropped 5 bases, with 8 bases sitting between them. Germline CDR1 reads DFQATT; CDR2 reads SNEGSKA (reference sequence). CDR3 nucleotide sequence: TGCAGTGTTCGGACAAATGAAAAACTGTTTTTT. This gives the protein CSVRTNEKLFF.

This clone has a handful of counts. V gene TRBV30 combines with J gene TRBJ1-1; D is ambiguous. V shed 3 bases and J shed 3 bases, with 14 bases lying between them. Per germline, CDR1 GTSNPN and CDR2 SVGIG (reference sequence). The CDR3 runs 14 residues. The CDR3 DNA reads as TGTGCCTGGAGGACCGGCGACGGGTACACTGAAGCTTTCTTT. This translates into CAWRTGDGYTEAFF.

V gene TRBV7-2 combines with J gene TRBJ2-5; 10 bases line up with TRBD2. Germline CDR1 and CDR2: SGHTA and FQGNSA. V dropped 5 bases and J dropped 5; count of bases not matched to a gene: 14. The CDR3 has 17 residues. This CDR3 reads CASSEKRLAGATETQYF. The CDR3 coding sequence is TGTGCCAGCAGCGAGAAGCGACTAGCGGGCGCGACGGAGACCCAGTACTTC. Combining the CDR3 with reference TRBV7-2 and TRBJ2-5 gives the whole variable domain GAGVSQSPSNKVTEKGKDVELRCDPISGHTALYWYRQSLGQGLEFLIYFQGNSAPDKSGLPSDRFSAERTGGSVSTLTIQRTQQEDSAVYLCASSEKRLAGATETQYFGPGTRLLVL.

The chain carries TRBV5-1 and TRBJ2-2, with 7 bases matching TRBD1. CDR3 length: 15 residues. Germline CDR1 is SGHRS and CDR2 is YFSETQ. The V segment lost 0 bases and the J segment 3 bases; nucleotides outside the gene matches: 2. CDR3 DNA: TGCGCCAGCAGCTTGGTGGGACAGTACACCGGGGAGCTGTTTTTT. Its translation is CASSLVGQYTGELFF.

CDR3 in DNA: TGTGCCAGCAGTACGACAGGGCTCTATGGCTACACCTTC. Encoded protein: CASSTTGLYGYTF. The rearrangement uses TRBV6-5 and TRBJ1-2, with 7 bases fitting TRBD1. Germline CDR1 and CDR2: MNHEY and SVGAGI. CDR3 length: 13 amino acids. J was trimmed by 4 bases and V by 5 bases; bases with no gene match: 4.

V usage is TRBV10-3 and J usage is TRBJ2-7, with 12 bases identical to TRBD2. The CDR3 extends over 16 amino acids. Germline V gene data show CDR1 as ENHRY and CDR2 as SYGVKD. The ends lost 9 bases at V and 0 bases at J; junction bases unmatched: 9. DNA for the CDR3: TGTGCCATGGCGACTAGCGGGGGTCAGAGCTCCTACGAGCAGTACTTC. Translated: CAMATSGGQSSYEQYF.

This clone was seen only a few times. The DNA for the CDR3 is TGTGCCAGCAGTCCCGTATTAGCCCACGAGCAGTACTTC. Amino acids: CASSPVLAHEQYF. V gene TRBV12-3 or TRBV12-4 combines with J gene TRBJ2-7; D unclear. Trimming shortened V by 5 bases and J by 5 bases, and 13 bases separated the two germline ends. The CDR3 loop spans 13 amino acids.

The chain employs TRBV6-5 and TRBJ1-6, with a tentative D call TRBD1 (5 bases). The CDR3 is 13 residues long. Trimming removed 8 bases from V and 5 bases from J, with 10 bases in between. From germline, CDR1 is MNHEY and CDR2 SVGAGI. CDR3 DNA sequence: TGTGCCAGCGGAGACAGAAATAATTCACCCCTCCACTTT. This sequence encodes CASGDRNNSPLHF.

The rearrangement uses TRBV24-1 and TRBJ2-1; TRBD2 matches 13 bases. The CDR3 is made up of 16 amino acids. The germline CDR1 and CDR2 sequences are KGHDR and SFDVKD. J was trimmed by 5 bases and V by 3 bases; bases with no gene match: 3. CDR3 coding DNA: TGTGCCACCAGTGATCGACTAGCGGGAGGCCACAATGAGCAGTTCTTC. Translation gives CATSDRLAGGHNEQFF.

This chain connects TRBV24-1 to TRBJ1-2, with TRBD1 as a possible D gene (6 bases). V lost 5 bases and J 2 bases, leaving 11 bases between the germline ends. The CDR3 has 14 amino acids. Germline loops: CDR1 KGHDR, CDR2 SFDVKD. CDR3 amino acids: CATSAPGHNYGYTF. CDR3 coding DNA: TGTGCCACCAGTGCCCCGGGACACAACTATGGCTACACCTTC.

In its sample, this clone was seen a few times. The chain combines TRBV14 with TRBJ1-3, with D unresolved. This CDR3 region has 16 residues. V lost 1 base to trimming and J lost 0 bases, with 10 bases between them. Germline loops: CDR1 SGHDN, CDR2 FVKESK. The CDR3 DNA is TGTGCCAGCAGCCAAGGAGTCCTGTTCTCTGGAAACACCATATATTTT. Residues: CASSQGVLFSGNTIYF.

This clone was recorded once. V usage is TRBV27 and J usage is TRBJ2-1; D is perhaps TRBD2 (5 bases). CDR1 MNHEY and CDR2 SMNVEV come from the germline V gene (reference sequence). CDR3 length: 12 amino acids. The germline V and J ends were trimmed by 5 bases and 10 bases, with 12 bases remaining between them. The CDR3 sequence: CASSPPSPEQFF. DNA of the CDR3: TGTGCCAGCAGTCCCCCTAGCCCGGAGCAGTTCTTC.

This chain uses TRBV19 with TRBJ1-1, with 9 bases aligning to TRBD1. V dropped 3 bases and J dropped 2; count of bases not matched to a gene: 10. Germline V gives CDR1 LNHDA, CDR2 SQIVND (reference sequence). The CDR3 covers 17 residues. CDR3 coding DNA: TGTGCCAGTAGTATTGTTGGGACAGGGATTCGAAACACTGAAGCTTTCTTT. Translated: CASSIVGTGIRNTEAFF.

Ten or more counts support this clone. The J gene is TRBJ1-5, the V gene TRBV5-8; possibly TRBD1 for D (5 bases). CDR3 size: 15 residues. Germline V gives CDR1 SGHTS, CDR2 YDEGEE. V was cut by 0 bases and J by 4 bases, with 11 bases left in between. The CDR3 nucleotides are TGTGCCAGCAGCTTGGGACAGAGTATAAATCAGCCCCAGCATTTT. Translating it yields CASSLGQSINQPQHF.

The CDR3 coding sequence is TGTGCCAGCAGCTGGACAGGGGGAAATGAGCAGTTCTTC. It codes for CASSWTGGNEQFF. V is TRBV7-6 and J is TRBJ2-1, with TRBD1 matching 10 bases. Germline values: CDR1 SGHVS, CDR2 FNYEAQ. V trimming: 4 bases; J trimming: 7 bases; junction bases outside the gene matches: 1. There are 13 residues in the CDR3.

The gene calls are TRBV5-1 and TRBJ2-7, with a weak D call TRBD2 (6 bases). The V and J ends lost 5 bases and 3 bases respectively, with 18 bases between them. The CDR3 contains 15 residues. The V gene's germline CDR1 is SGHRS and CDR2 YFSETQ. The CDR3 sequence is CASRILAAASYEQYF. For the CDR3, the DNA is TGCGCCAGCAGGATACTAGCAGCCGCGAGCTACGAGCAGTACTTC.

The V and J genes are TRBV4-3 and TRBJ2-3, with D tentatively TRBD1 (5 bases). V gave up 0 bases and J gave up 4 bases, with 11 bases separating them. Germline CDR1 LGHNA, CDR2 YSLEER. The CDR3 runs 15 residues. CDR3 nucleotide sequence: TGCGCCAGCAGCCAAGATCCAGGGTTGGCAGATACGCAGTATTTT. Encoded protein: CASSQDPGLADTQYF.

In nucleotides, the CDR3 is TGCAGCGTTGGACAATTCCAAGAGACCCAGTACTTC. This encodes CSVGQFQETQYF. The V gene is TRBV29-1, the J gene TRBJ2-5; D unresolved. V lost 4 bases and J lost 1, with 7 bases in between. CDR3 length equals 12 residues. From germline, CDR1 is SQVTM and CDR2 ANQGSEA.

The genes are TRBV10-3 and TRBJ1-2, with TRBD1 matching 7 bases. This CDR3 region has 12 residues. Germline-derived CDR1 and CDR2 are ENHRY and SYGVKD. With V trimmed by 6 bases and J by 8 bases, 6 bases remained unmatched. This CDR3 is CAISNRGEGYTF. As DNA, the CDR3 is TGTGCCATCAGCAACAGGGGTGAGGGCTACACCTTC.

By share of the sample, this clone is medium-sized (0.01 to 0.1%). The chain recombines TRBV15 with TRBJ2-7; maybe TRBD1 (5 bases). Germline V gives CDR1 LNHNV, CDR2 YYDKDF (reference sequence). This CDR3 has 15 amino acids. Trimming stripped 0 bases from V and 4 bases from J, with 13 bases between. CDR3 DNA: TGTGCCACCAGCAGAGACCCAGGGTCAACTTACGAGCAGTACTTC. It translates to CATSRDPGSTYEQYF. Filled out from reference TRBV15 and TRBJ2-7, the complete variable domain reads DAMVIQNPRYQVTQFGKPVTLSCSQTLNHNVMYWYQQKSSQAPKLLFHYYDKDFNNEADTPDNFQSRRPNTSFCFLDIRSPGLGDTAMYLCATSRDPGSTYEQYFGPGTRLTVT.

The rearrangement links TRBV19 to TRBJ2-7; 13 bases are shared with TRBD2. The J segment lost 6 bases and the V segment lost 5 bases, leaving 4 bases of the junction unmatched. Germline V lookup: CDR1 LNHDA, CDR2 SQIVND (reference sequence). The CDR3 contains 14 residues. The CDR3 DNA is TGTGCCAGTAGTCCCCGGACTAGCGGGAGCGAGCAGTACTTC. Translation gives CASSPRTSGSEQYF.

CDR3 sequence reads: CASSYDRGSLDEQYF. For the CDR3, the DNA is TGTGCCAGCAGTTACGACAGGGGAAGCCTAGACGAGCAGTACTTC. The chain is built from TRBV6-5 and TRBJ2-7, with TRBD1 matching over 8 bases. Germline V CDR1 and CDR2: MNHEY, SVGAGI. The CDR3 is made up of 15 amino acids. The junction had 8 bases not matched to a gene; V was cut back by 2 bases and J by 5 bases.